The rows below give T cell receptor beta chains drawn from one sample of a study of T-cell memory formation after mild COVID-19. TCRdb fed the 5' RACE reads into MiXCR, producing one record per CDR3 protein. The table includes 470,000 or so distinct CDR3 sequences, more than 20% detected once. The source material was PBMCs or a T cell subset sorted from them (not recorded which). Receptors originate from an adult woman who had mild COVID-19 (a few samples of this study predate the infection). Cell type and time point are not known. CDR3s include the opening cysteine and the closing phenylalanine or tryptophan. The D gene is left open where the match is weak. For some rows the clone size is stated as once, few or many, or as a class when expanded; others skip it.

D | size | J | V | DNA | CDR3
. | . | TRBJ1-1 | TRBV5-1 | TGCGCCAGCAGCCCCCGGGCAGGTGCGGGTGGGCACACTGAAGCTTTCTTT | CASSPRAGAGGHTEAFF
. | . | TRBJ2-6 | TRBV5-1 | TGCGCCAGCAGCTTGGACGTAACAGGGTCTGGGGCCAACGTCCTGACTTTC | CASSLDVTGSGANVLTF
. | . | TRBJ2-5 | TRBV5-4 | TGTGCCAGCGGGGGGGACAGAAGGACCCAAATGGGGACCCAGTACTTC | CASGGDRRTQMGTQYF
. | . | TRBJ1-2 | TRBV6-2/TRBV6-3 | TGTGCCAGCAGCCCGGCCTACTATGGCTACACCTTC | CASSPAYYGYTF
. | . | TRBJ2-1 | TRBV18 | TGTGCCAGCTCATCCGACAGAGAAGGTAATGAGCAGTTCTTC | CASSSDREGNEQFF
. | . | TRBJ1-4 | TRBV6-1 | TGTGCCAGCAGGGACAGTTCCGTGGAAAAACTGTTTTTT | CASRDSSVEKLFF
. | . | TRBJ1-5 | TRBV25-1 | TGTGCCAGCAGACGGGAGAATCAGCCCCAGCATTTT | CASRRENQPQHF
. | . | TRBJ2-7 | TRBV12-3/TRBV12-4 | TGTGCCAGCATAACTGGTTTCTCCTACGAGCAGTACTTC | CASITGFSYEQYF
TRBD1 | once | TRBJ1-2 | TRBV5-1 | TGCGCCAGCAGCTCCCAGACAGGGAACTATGGCTACACCTTC | CASSSQTGNYGYTF
TRBD2 | . | TRBJ2-1 | TRBV4-1 | TGCGCCAGCAGCCAAGTACTAGCGACCTCCAATGAGCAGTTCTTC | CASSQVLATSNEQFF
. | . | TRBJ2-2 | TRBV6-4 | TGTGCCAGCAGTGACCCCCCCAGGGCCGCGAACACCGGGGAGCTGTTTTTT | CASSDPPRAANTGELFF
TRBD1 | few | TRBJ1-1 | TRBV12-3/TRBV12-4 | TGTGCCAGCAGTCCCCGGGACAGGGGCACTGAAGCTTTCTTT | CASSPRDRGTEAFF
. | few | TRBJ2-3 | TRBV4-1 | TGCGCCAGCAGCATGGAGGGGCCAGATACGCAGTATTTT | CASSMEGPDTQYF
. | few | TRBJ2-3 | TRBV12-3/TRBV12-4 | TGTGCCAGCACCCTCGGACAGCCTGGCACAGATACGCAGTATTTT | CASTLGQPGTDTQYF
. | few | TRBJ2-7 | TRBV20-1 | TGCAGCGGTACCCCCCGGGACACATACGAGCAGTACTTC | CSGTPRDTYEQYF
TRBD2 | few | TRBJ2-7 | TRBV7-9 | TGTGCCAGCAGCTTCCGGACGGATAAAGCGGGAGGGTACGAGCAGTACTTC | CASSFRTDKAGGYEQYF
TRBD1 | . | TRBJ2-7 | TRBV7-9 | TGTGCCAGCAGCCACTCTCGGACAGGGGGCGGCTACGAGCAGTACTTC | CASSHSRTGGGYEQYF
. | few | TRBJ1-1 | TRBV6-6 | TGTGCCAGCAGCCGCCCTAACGTTAAAGCTTTCTTT | CASSRPNVKAFF
. | . | TRBJ1-1 | TRBV10-3 | TGTGCCATCAGACCACAGGGCCGGGGGACTGAAGCTTTCTTT | CAIRPQGRGTEAFF
. | few | TRBJ1-1 | TRBV27 | TGTGCCAGCAGTTTACAGGGCCAAGGGACTGAAGCTTTCTTT | CASSLQGQGTEAFF
TRBD2 | few | TRBJ2-1 | TRBV12-3/TRBV12-4 | TGTGCCAGCAGTCGGACTAGCGGGATCCCCAATGAGCAGTTCTTC | CASSRTSGIPNEQFF
TRBD1 | . | TRBJ1-1 | TRBV30 | TGTGCCTGGAGTCCAGGGGGGCCTGAAGCTTTCTTT | CAWSPGGPEAFF
TRBD1 | . | TRBJ1-1 | TRBV9 | TGTGCCAGCAGCGCCGGACAGGGGCGGAACACTGAAGCTTTCTTT | CASSAGQGRNTEAFF